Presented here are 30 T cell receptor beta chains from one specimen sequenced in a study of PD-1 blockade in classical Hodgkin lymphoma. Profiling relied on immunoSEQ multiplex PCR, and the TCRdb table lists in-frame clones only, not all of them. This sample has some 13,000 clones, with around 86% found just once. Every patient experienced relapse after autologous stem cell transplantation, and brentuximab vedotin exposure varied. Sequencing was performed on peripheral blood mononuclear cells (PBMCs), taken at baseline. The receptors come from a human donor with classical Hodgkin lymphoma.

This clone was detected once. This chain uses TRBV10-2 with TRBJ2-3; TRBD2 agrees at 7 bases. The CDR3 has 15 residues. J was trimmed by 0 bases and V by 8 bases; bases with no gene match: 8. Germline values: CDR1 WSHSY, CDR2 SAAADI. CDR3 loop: CASQWWRESTDTQYF. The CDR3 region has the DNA TGCGCCAGCCAGTGGTGGCGGGAGAGCACAGATACGCAGTATTTT.

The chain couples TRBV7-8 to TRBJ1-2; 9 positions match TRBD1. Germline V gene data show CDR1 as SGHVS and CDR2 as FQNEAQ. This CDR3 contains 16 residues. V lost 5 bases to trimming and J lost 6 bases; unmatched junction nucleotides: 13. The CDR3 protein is CASSREAGQGWDGYTF. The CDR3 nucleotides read TGTGCCAGCAGCCGAGAGGCCGGACAGGGGTGGGATGGCTACACCTTC.

CDR3: CASSFPGQGFRTDTQYF. The CDR3 region has the DNA TGTGCCAGCAGCTTTCCGGGACAGGGGTTTCGGACAGATACGCAGTATTTT. The chain combines TRBV7-9 with TRBJ2-3; 10 bases are a match to TRBD1. The J segment lost 3 bases and the V segment lost 3 bases, leaving 9 bases of the junction unmatched. This CDR3 is built from 17 residues. CDR1 and CDR2 from the germline V gene are SEHNR and FQNEAQ (reference sequence).

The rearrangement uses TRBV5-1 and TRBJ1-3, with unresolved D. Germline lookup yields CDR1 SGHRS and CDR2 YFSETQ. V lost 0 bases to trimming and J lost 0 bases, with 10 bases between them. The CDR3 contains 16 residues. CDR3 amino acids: CASSLEGGNSGNTIYF. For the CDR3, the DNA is TGCGCCAGCAGCTTGGAGGGCGGGAACTCTGGAAACACCATATATTTT.

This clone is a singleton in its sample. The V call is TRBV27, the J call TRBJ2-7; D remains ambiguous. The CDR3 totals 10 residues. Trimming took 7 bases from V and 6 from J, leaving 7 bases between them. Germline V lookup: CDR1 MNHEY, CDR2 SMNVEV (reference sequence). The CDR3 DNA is TGTGCCAGCAAGGGTCTCGAGCAGTACTTC. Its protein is CASKGLEQYF.

CDR3 nucleotide sequence: TGTGCCAGCAGCTTATTTGGATCGACAGGGGTCATACACTATGGCTACACCTTC. It encodes CASSLFGSTGVIHYGYTF. This chain connects TRBV7-2 to TRBJ1-2; TRBD1 agrees at 8 bases. This CDR3 is built from 18 residues. Germline V gene sequence: CDR1 SGHTA, CDR2 FQGNSA. Trimming removed 2 bases from V and 3 bases from J; junction bases left unmatched: 14.

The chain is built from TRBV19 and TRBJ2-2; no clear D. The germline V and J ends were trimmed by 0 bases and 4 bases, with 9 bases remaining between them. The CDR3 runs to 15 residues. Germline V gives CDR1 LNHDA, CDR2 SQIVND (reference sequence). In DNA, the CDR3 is TGTGCCAGTAGTATAGAAGGCAGCTTCACCGGGGAGCTGTTTTTT. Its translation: CASSIEGSFTGELFF. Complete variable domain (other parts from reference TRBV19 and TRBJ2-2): DGGITQSPKYLFRKEGQNVTLSCEQNLNHDAMYWYRQDPGQGLRLIYYSQIVNDFQKGDIAEGYSVSREKKESFPLTVTSAQKNPTAFYLCASSIEGSFTGELFFGEGSRLTVL.

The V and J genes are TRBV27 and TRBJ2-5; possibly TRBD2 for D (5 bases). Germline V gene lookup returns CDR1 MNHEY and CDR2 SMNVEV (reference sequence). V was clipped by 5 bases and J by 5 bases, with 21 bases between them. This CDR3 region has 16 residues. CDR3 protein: CASSLEYGMTGETQYF. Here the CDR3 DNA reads TGTGCCAGCAGTCTAGAATACGGAATGACGGGGGAGACCCAGTACTTC.

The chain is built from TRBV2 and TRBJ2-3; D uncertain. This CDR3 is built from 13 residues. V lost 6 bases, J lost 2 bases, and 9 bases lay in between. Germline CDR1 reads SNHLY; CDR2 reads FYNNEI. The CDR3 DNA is TGTGCCAGCAGAGGTAGTCACACAGATACGCAGTATTTT. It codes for CASRGSHTDTQYF.

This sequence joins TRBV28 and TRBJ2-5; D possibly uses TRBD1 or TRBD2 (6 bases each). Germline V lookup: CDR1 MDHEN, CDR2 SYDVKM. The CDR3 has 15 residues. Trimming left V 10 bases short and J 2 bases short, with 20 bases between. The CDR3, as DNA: TGTGCCACTACTGACCTAGGGGGGATACAAGAGACCCAGTACTTC. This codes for CATTDLGGIQETQYF. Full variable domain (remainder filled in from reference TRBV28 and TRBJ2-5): DVKVTQSSRYLVKRTGEKVFLECVQDMDHENMFWYRQDPGLGLRLIYFSYDVKMKEKGDIPEGYSVSREKKERFSLILESASTNQTSMYLCATTDLGGIQETQYFGPGTRLLVL.

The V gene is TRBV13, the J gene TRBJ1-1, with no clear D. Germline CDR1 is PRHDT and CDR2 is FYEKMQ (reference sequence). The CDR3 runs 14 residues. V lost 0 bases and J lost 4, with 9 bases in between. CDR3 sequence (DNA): TGTGCCAGCAGCTTAGGACTCTTGGGCACTGAAGCTTTCTTT. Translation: CASSLGLLGTEAFF. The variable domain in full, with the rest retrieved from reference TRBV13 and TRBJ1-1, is AAGVIQSPRHLIKEKRETATLKCYPIPRHDTVYWYQQGPGQDPQFLISFYEKMQSDKGSIPDRFSAQQFSDYHSELNMSSLELGDSALYFCASSLGLLGTEAFFGQGTRLTVV.

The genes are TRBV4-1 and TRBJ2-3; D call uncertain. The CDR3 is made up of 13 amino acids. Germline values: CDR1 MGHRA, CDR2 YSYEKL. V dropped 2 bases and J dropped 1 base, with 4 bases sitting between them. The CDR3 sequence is CASSQRGTDTQYF. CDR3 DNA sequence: TGCGCCAGCAGCCAACGGGGCACAGATACGCAGTATTTT.

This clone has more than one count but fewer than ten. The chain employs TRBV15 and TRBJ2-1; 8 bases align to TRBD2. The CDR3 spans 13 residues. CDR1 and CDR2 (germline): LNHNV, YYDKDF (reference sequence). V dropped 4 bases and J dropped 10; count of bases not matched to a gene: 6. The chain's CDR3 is CATSKTAGEEQFF. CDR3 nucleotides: TGTGCCACCAGCAAAACAGCGGGAGAGGAGCAGTTCTTC.

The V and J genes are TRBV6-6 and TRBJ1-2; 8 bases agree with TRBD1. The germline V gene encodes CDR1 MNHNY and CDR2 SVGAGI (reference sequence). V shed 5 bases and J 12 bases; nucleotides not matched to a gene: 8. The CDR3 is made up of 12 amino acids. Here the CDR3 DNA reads TGTGCCAGCAGTACACCGGACAGGGTTGACACCTTC. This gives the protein CASSTPDRVDTF.

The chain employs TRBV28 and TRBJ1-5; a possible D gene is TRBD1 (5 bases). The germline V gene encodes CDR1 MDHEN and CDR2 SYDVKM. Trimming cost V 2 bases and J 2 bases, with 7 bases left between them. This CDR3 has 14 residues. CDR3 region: CASSLEGGNQPQHF. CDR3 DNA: TGTGCCAGCAGTTTAGAAGGGGGCAATCAGCCCCAGCATTTT.

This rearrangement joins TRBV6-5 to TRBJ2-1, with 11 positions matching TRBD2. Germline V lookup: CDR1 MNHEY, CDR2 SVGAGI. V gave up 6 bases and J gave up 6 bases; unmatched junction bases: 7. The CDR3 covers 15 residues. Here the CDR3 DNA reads TGTGCCAGCAGAGCGGGACTAGCGGAGATCAATGAGCAGTTCTTC. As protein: CASRAGLAEINEQFF.

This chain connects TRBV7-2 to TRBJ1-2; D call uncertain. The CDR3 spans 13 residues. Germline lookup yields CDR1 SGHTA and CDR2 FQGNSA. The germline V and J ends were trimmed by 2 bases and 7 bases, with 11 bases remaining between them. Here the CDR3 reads CASSLYYSSGYTF. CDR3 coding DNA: TGTGCCAGCAGCTTATATTATTCTAGTGGCTACACCTTC. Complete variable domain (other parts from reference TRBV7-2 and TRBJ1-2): GAGVSQSPSNKVTEKGKDVELRCDPISGHTALYWYRQSLGQGLEFLIYFQGNSAPDKSGLPSDRFSAERTGGSVSTLTIQRTQQEDSAVYLCASSLYYSSGYTFGSGTRLTVV.

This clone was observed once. CDR3 DNA sequence: TGCGCCAGCGACCTCCGGGACAGGATTTACGAGCAGTACTTC. This codes for CASDLRDRIYEQYF. This chain links TRBV5-1 with TRBJ2-7, with 8 nucleotides matching TRBD1. Germline V gene sequence: CDR1 SGHRS, CDR2 YFSETQ. V was clipped by 7 bases and J by 4 bases; unmatched bases: 10. This CDR3 has 14 residues. The full variable domain, in which reference TRBV5-1 and TRBJ2-7 provide the parts outside the CDR3, is KAGVTQTPRYLIKTRGQQVTLSCSPISGHRSVSWYQQTPGQGLQFLFEYFSETQRNKGNFPGRFSGRQFSNSRSEMNVSTLELGDSALYLCASDLRDRIYEQYFGPGTRLTVT.

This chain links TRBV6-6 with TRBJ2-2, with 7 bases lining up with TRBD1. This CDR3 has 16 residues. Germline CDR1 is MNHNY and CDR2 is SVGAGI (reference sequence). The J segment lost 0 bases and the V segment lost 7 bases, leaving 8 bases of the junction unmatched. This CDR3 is CASMTGSLANTGELFF. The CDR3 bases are TGTGCCAGCATGACAGGGAGCCTCGCGAACACCGGGGAGCTGTTTTTT.

This CDR3 is CASTRTGGLDEQYF. The DNA for the CDR3 is TGTGCCAGCACTCGGACAGGGGGTTTGGACGAGCAGTACTTC. This chain uses TRBV6-1 with TRBJ2-7; 10 bases map to TRBD1. Germline V lookup: CDR1 MNHNS, CDR2 SASEGT. This CDR3 is built from 14 residues. J was trimmed by 5 bases and V by 7 bases; bases with no gene match: 8.

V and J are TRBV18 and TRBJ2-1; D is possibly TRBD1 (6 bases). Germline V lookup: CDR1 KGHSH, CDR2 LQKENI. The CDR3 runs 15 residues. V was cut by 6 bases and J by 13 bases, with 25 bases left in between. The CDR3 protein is CASSSLMGTQGTQFF. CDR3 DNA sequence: TGTGCCAGCTCCTCATTAATGGGAACACAGGGTACCCAGTTCTTC.

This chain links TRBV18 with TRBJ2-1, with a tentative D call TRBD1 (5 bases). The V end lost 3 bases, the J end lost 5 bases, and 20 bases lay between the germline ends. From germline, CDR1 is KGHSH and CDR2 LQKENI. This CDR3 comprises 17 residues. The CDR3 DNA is TGTGCCAGCTCACCTTTTTTTGACAGTTACCTTAACAATGAGCAGTTCTTC. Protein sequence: CASSPFFDSYLNNEQFF.

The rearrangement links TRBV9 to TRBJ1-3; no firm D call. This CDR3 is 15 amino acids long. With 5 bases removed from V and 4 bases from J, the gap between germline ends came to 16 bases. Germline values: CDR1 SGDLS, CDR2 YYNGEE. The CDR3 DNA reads TGTGCCAGCAGTCGAAGCGGGGTTACCGGAAACACCATATATTTT. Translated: CASSRSGVTGNTIYF.

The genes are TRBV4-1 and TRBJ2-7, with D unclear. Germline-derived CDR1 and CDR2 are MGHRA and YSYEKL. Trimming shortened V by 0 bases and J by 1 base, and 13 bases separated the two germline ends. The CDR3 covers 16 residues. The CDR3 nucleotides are TGCGCCAGCAGCCAAGAAACAGTTTCAATATCCTACGAGCAGTACTTC. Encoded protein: CASSQETVSISYEQYF.

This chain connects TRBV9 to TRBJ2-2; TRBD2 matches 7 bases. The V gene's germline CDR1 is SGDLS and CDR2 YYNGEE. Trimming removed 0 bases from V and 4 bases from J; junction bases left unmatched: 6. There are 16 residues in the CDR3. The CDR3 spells CASSVGGGPGTGELFF. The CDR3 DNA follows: TGTGCCAGCAGCGTAGGGGGGGGACCTGGCACCGGGGAGCTGTTTTTT.

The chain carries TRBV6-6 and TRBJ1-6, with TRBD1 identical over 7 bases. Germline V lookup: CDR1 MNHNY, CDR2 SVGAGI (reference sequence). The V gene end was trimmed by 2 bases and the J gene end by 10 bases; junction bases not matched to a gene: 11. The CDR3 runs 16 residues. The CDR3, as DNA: TGTGCCAGCAGTTACCCGACCCAGGGGGTAGGATCACCCCTCCACTTT. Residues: CASSYPTQGVGSPLHF.

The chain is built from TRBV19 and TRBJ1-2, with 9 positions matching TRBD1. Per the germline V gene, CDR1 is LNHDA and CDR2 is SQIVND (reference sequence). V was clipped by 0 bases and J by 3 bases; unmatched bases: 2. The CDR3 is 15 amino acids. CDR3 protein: CASSIDRDRDYGYTF. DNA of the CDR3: TGTGCCAGTAGTATAGATCGGGACAGGGACTATGGCTACACCTTC.

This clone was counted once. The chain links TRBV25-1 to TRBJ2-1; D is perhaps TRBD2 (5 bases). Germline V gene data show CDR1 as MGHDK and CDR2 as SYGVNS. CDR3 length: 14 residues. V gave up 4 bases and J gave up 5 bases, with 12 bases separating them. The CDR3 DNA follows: TGTGCCAGCAGTGGGGCGGGTCCGGACAATGAGCAGTTCTTC. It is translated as CASSGAGPDNEQFF.

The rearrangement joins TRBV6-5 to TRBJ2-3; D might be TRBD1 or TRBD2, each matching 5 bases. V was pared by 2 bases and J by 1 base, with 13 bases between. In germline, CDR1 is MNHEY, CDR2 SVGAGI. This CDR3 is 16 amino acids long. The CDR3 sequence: CASSYLTRDGTDTQYF. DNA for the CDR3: TGTGCCAGCAGTTACCTCACTAGGGACGGCACAGATACGCAGTATTTT.

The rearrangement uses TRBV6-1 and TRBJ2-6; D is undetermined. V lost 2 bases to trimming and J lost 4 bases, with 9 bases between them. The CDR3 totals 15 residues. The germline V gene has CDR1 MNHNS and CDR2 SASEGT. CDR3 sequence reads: CASSESSAGANVLTF. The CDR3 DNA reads TGTGCCAGCAGTGAATCCTCCGCCGGGGCCAACGTCCTGACTTTC.